The 16 T cell receptor beta chains presented below share a single source sample, sequenced in a study of blood T cells in healthy people across ages (dated by TCRdb to the mid-2010s). Library preparation used 5' RACE. The data were produced on an Illumina HiSeq 2500. A second PCR of about 6 to 11 cycles was performed with a sample-barcoded 5' primer and a J-beta primer mix. Clones were called with MiXCR by TCRdb after fastp trimmed the public reads at Q25, and only in-frame beta chains were retained. Each entry merges the rows of one CDR3 protein and shows their most common DNA and genes. For this sample there are 1.5 million to 2 million distinct CDR3 sequences; 25% to 30% appear just once. Of the sample, more than 6% is held by the ten largest clones. The sample comprised blood. The receptors here all came from a woman in her twenties or thirties in good health.

V is TRBV12-3 or TRBV12-4 and J is TRBJ1-2; D is undetermined. This CDR3 is 14 amino acids long. Trimming left V 2 bases short and J 4 bases short, with 11 bases between. CDR3 protein: CASSLHGEGYGYTF. The CDR3 DNA follows: TGTGCCAGCAGTTTACATGGGGAGGGCTATGGCTACACCTTC.

This clonotype was found a few times. This chain links TRBV6-5 with TRBJ2-1, with TRBD2 matching 10 bases. Germline assignment: CDR1 MNHEY and CDR2 SVGAGI. The CDR3 is 16 amino acids. The V and J ends lost 6 bases and 2 bases, in that order; junction bases with no gene match: 7. CDR3 nucleotide sequence: TGTGCCAGCAGGCCCGCGGGACTAGCGACCTACAATGAGCAGTTCTTC. It encodes CASRPAGLATYNEQFF.

The genes are TRBV6-6 and TRBJ1-6; D unclear. This CDR3 contains 17 residues. V lost 0 bases and J lost 0, with 9 bases in between. CDR1 is MNHNY, CDR2 SVGAGI, per germline (reference sequence). The chain's CDR3 is CASSYSLRSSYNSPLHF. DNA for the CDR3: TGTGCCAGCAGTTACTCGTTACGGAGCTCCTATAATTCACCCCTCCACTTT.

Points on this clonotype: A much larger clone differs from this one at a single base, so this may be a read error. The rearrangement uses TRBV12-3 or TRBV12-4 and TRBJ2-7; 12 nucleotides line up with TRBD2. Trimming took 6 bases from V and 7 from J; bases not matched to a gene: 10. This CDR3 comprises 15 residues. Written as DNA, the CDR3 is TGTGCCAGCAGACCCGGACTAGCGGGAAAGGATGAGCAGTACTTC. Translating gives CASRPGLAGKDEQYF.

This clonotype was found a few times. The rearrangement uses TRBV20-1 and TRBJ2-1, with 10 bases identical to TRBD2. V lost 1 base and J lost 6; bases outside the gene matches: 9. Germline assignment: CDR1 DFQATT and CDR2 SNEGSKA (reference sequence). CDR3 length equals 16 residues. The CDR3 sequence is CSARVPLAGVFNEQFF. The CDR3 coding sequence is TGCAGTGCTAGAGTCCCCCTAGCGGGAGTTTTCAATGAGCAGTTCTTC.

This clonotype was observed a handful of times. This sequence joins TRBV9 and TRBJ2-5, with D perhaps matching TRBD1 or TRBD2 (5 bases each). Germline lookup yields CDR1 SGDLS and CDR2 YYNGEE. V was clipped by 7 bases and J by 3 bases, with 13 bases between them. This CDR3 has 13 residues. The CDR3 protein is CASSGAEKETQYF. CDR3 bases: TGTGCCAGCTCCGGGGCAGAAAAAGAGACCCAGTACTTC. The full variable domain, its missing parts supplied by reference TRBV9 and TRBJ2-5, is DSGVTQTPKHLITATGQRVTLRCSPRSGDLSVYWYQQSLDQGLQFLIQYYNGEERAKGNILERFSAQQFPDLHSELNLSSLELGDSALYFCASSGAEKETQYFGPGTRLLVL.

This clonotype was seen a few times. V usage is TRBV30 and J usage is TRBJ2-2; D possibly corresponds to TRBD2 (5 bases). V was shortened by 0 bases and J by 13 bases, with 12 bases between the two germline ends. CDR3 length: 12 amino acids. CDR1 and CDR2 from the germline V gene are GTSNPN and SVGIG (reference sequence). The CDR3 coding sequence is TGTGCCTGGAGTGTAGTGGGAGTCGTGCTGTTTTTT. Translated, it gives CAWSVVGVVLFF.

This clonotype was detected many times. This chain uses TRBV29-1 with TRBJ1-2; 8 bases match TRBD1. The CDR3 has 14 residues. Germline trimming cut 7 bases from V and 4 bases from J; bases unmatched to any gene: 11. Germline V gives CDR1 SQVTM, CDR2 ANQGSEA. The CDR3 DNA sequence: TGCAGCGCGGACAGGGTTGCGAAGGGCTATGGCTACACCTTC. Amino acids: CSADRVAKGYGYTF.

This chain connects TRBV20-1 to TRBJ2-3, with 8 bases that match TRBD2. Unmatched junction bases numbered 6, after V lost 0 bases and J lost 4 bases. The CDR3 spans 15 residues. Germline assignment: CDR1 DFQATT and CDR2 SNEGSKA (reference sequence). The CDR3 here is CSAREGPAGADTQYF. The CDR3 DNA reads TGCAGTGCTAGAGAAGGACCAGCGGGGGCAGATACGCAGTATTTT.

This clonotype has only a few counts. The chain is built from TRBV28 and TRBJ2-6; no reliable D call. Germline CDR1 and CDR2: MDHEN and SYDVKM. Trimming removed 5 bases at V and 2 bases at J, with 10 bases between. This CDR3 spans 15 amino acids. CDR3 sequence reads: CASSIGVTGANVLTF. In DNA, the CDR3 is TGTGCCAGCAGTATAGGAGTTACTGGGGCCAACGTCCTGACTTTC.

This clonotype came up many times. This chain joins TRBV30 and TRBJ2-5, with D unclear. Germline V CDR1 and CDR2: GTSNPN, SVGIG (reference sequence). The V end lost 4 bases, the J end lost 4 bases, and 13 bases lay between the germline ends. The CDR3 extends over 13 amino acids. In nucleotides, the CDR3 is TGTGCCTGGATGCGCAGACAAGGAGAGACCCAGTACTTC. Protein product: CAWMRRQGETQYF.

This clonotype has only a few counts. The chain has TRBV20-1 and TRBJ2-7; 7 bases are shared with TRBD1. The CDR3 length is 16 residues. Per germline, CDR1 DFQATT and CDR2 SNEGSKA (reference sequence). J was trimmed by 2 bases and V by 1 base; bases with no gene match: 11. As DNA, the CDR3 is TGCAGTGCTAGAGCCGGATTACAGGGGACAACCTACGAGCAGTACTTC. Protein product: CSARAGLQGTTYEQYF.

This clonotype was recorded many times. CDR3 in DNA: TGTGCCAGCAGCCCCGGGACAGGTCGAACCCAGTACTTC. Its protein is CASSPGTGRTQYF. The gene calls are TRBV28 and TRBJ2-5; 8 bases are shared with TRBD1. The J segment lost 8 bases and the V segment lost 6 bases, leaving 8 bases of the junction unmatched. Germline V gene lookup returns CDR1 MDHEN and CDR2 SYDVKM. The CDR3 has 13 amino acids.

The table lists this clonotype with a few counts. The chain links TRBV29-1 to TRBJ1-2, with TRBD1 identical over 9 bases. The CDR3 is 15 amino acids. Trimming took 6 bases from V and 7 from J; bases not matched to a gene: 15. CDR1 and CDR2 (germline): SQVTM, ANQGSEA. In nucleotides, the CDR3 is TGCAGCGTGATTCAAAGCCTGGGACAGGGTCCTGGCTACACCTTC. This gives the protein CSVIQSLGQGPGYTF.

In this sample, this clonotype turned up many times. V gene TRBV5-1 combines with J gene TRBJ1-2; D ambiguous. CDR1 and CDR2 from the germline V gene are SGHRS and YFSETQ. This CDR3 comprises 11 residues. V gave up 1 base and J gave up 8 bases, with 6 bases separating them. DNA for the CDR3: TGCGCCAGCAGCTTGAATGGGGGCTACACCTTC. Its translation: CASSLNGGYTF.

This clonotype was seen more than once but under ten times. The chain employs TRBV20-1 and TRBJ2-1; 8 bases fit TRBD2. This CDR3 is 13 amino acids long. The ends lost 6 bases at V and 12 bases at J; junction bases unmatched: 13. The germline V gene encodes CDR1 DFQATT and CDR2 SNEGSKA (reference sequence). The CDR3 region has the DNA TGCAGTGCGCATGCGGCAGCGGGAGTGGGGCAGTTCTTC. It yields the protein CSAHAAAGVGQFF.